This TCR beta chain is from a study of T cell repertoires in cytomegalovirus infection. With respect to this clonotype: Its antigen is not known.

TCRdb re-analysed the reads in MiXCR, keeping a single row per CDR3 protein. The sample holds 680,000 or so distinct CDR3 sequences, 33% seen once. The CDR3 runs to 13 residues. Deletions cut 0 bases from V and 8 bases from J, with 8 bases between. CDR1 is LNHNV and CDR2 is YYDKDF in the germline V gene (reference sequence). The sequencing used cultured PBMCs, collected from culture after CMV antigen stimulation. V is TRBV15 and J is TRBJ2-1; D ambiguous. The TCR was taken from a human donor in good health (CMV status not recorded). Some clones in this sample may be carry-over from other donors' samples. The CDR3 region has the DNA TGTGCCACCAGCAGAGATATGACGGATGAGCAGTTCTTC. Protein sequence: CATSRDMTDEQFF.